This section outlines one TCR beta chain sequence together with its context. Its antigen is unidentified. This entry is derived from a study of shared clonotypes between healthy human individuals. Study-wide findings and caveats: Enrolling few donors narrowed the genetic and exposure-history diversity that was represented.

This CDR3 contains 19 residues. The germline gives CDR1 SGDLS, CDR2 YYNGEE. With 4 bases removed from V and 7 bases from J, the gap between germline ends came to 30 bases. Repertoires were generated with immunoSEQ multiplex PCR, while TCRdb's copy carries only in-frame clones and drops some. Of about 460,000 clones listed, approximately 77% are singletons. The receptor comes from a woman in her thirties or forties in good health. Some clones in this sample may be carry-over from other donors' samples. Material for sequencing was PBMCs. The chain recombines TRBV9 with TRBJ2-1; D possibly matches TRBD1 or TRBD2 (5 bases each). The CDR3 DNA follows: TGTGCCAGCAGCTCTAGGGGATCCCGCACCTACATAGGGGAGAATGAGCAGTTCTTC. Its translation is CASSSRGSRTYIGENEQFF.